This T cell receptor (beta chain) stems from a study of blood T cell repertoires in COVID-19. Original handling: Reference gene primers were amplified, and this amplification served to estimate nucleated cell counts. Sequencing was performed with immunoSEQ multiplex PCR; in TCRdb, only in-frame clones are kept and a portion is missing. V, J and clone size derive from that table, while D and trimming were established from the DNA sequence. Of more than 250,000 clones listed, more than 70% are singletons. The germline V gene encodes CDR1 MDHEN and CDR2 SYDVKM. The CDR3 runs 14 residues. Losses at the gene ends were 3 bases for V and 5 bases for J; bases not matched to a gene: 3.

This receptor was taken from a woman in her 50s with acute or convalescent COVID-19. The chain recombines TRBV28 with TRBJ2-7; 11 bases are shared with TRBD1. The sequenced sample was peripheral blood. This chain's CDR3 is CASSLWDRGDEQYF. CDR3 coding DNA: TGTGCCAGCAGTTTGTGGGACAGGGGGGACGAGCAGTACTTC.